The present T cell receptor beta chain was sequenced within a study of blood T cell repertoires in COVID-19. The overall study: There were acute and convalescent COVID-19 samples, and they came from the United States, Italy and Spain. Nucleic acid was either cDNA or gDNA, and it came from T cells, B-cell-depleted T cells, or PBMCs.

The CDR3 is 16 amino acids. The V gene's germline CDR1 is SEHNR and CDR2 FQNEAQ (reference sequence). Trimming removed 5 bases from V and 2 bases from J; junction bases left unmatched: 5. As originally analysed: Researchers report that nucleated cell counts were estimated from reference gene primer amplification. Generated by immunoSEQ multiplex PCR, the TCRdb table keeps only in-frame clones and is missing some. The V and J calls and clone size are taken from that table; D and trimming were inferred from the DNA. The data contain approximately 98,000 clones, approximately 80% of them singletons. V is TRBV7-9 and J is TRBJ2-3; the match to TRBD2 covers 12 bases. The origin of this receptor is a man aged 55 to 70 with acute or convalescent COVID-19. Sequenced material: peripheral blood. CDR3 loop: CASSPTSGGNTDTQYF. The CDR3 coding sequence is TGTGCCAGCAGCCCTACTAGCGGGGGGAACACAGATACGCAGTATTTT.